These 24 T cell receptor beta chains were sequenced from one sample in a study of T cells in Graves' hyperthyroidism and ophthalmopathy (dated by TCRdb to about 2019). The library was prepared using multiplex PCR. Sequencing used an Illumina HiSeq 2000. The TCR beta CDR3 regions were amplified from RNA transcripts. The first round of RT-PCR for the TCR CDR3 was performed with the HTBI primer set and the Qiagen OneStep RT-PCR kit. Using fastp trimming at Q25 and MiXCR clonotype assembly, TCRdb reanalyzed the public sequencing data and kept in-frame beta chains. Duplicate CDR3 protein sequences are folded into a single record with the most common DNA and genes. Across this sample there are about 640,000 distinct CDR3 sequences, with about 14% seen only once. Around an eighth of the sample is in the top ten clones. The sequencing input was blood. The receptors stem from a woman aged 50 to 60 with Graves' ophthalmopathy.

The chain carries TRBV2 and TRBJ1-2; D may be TRBD1 (6 bases). The V end lost 6 bases, the J end lost 3 bases, and 11 bases lay between the germline ends. CDR1 and CDR2 from the germline V gene are SNHLY and FYNNEI. CDR3 length: 13 residues. The CDR3 coding sequence is TGTGCCAGCAGATACAGGGTGGACTATGGCTACACCTTC. Protein product: CASRYRVDYGYTF. Drawing the rest from reference TRBV2 and TRBJ1-2, the complete variable domain is EPEVTQTPSHQVTQMGQEVILRCVPISNHLYFYWYRQILGQKVEFLVSFYNNEISEKSEIFDDQFSVERPDGSNFTLKIRSTKLEDSAMYFCASRYRVDYGYTFGSGTRLTVV.

This clonotype was detected ten times or more. This sequence joins TRBV28 and TRBJ2-3; TRBD2 might be the D (5 bases). There are 14 residues in the CDR3. Per the germline V gene, CDR1 is MDHEN and CDR2 is SYDVKM. Trimming took off 7 bases at V and 0 bases at J, with 11 bases between the two ends. The CDR3 spells CASTSGGSTDTQYF. CDR3 DNA sequence: TGTGCCAGCACCTCCGGCGGGAGCACAGATACGCAGTATTTT.

The rearrangement links TRBV27 to TRBJ1-4; the D gene is possibly TRBD1 (5 bases). The CDR3 has 16 residues. V lost 3 bases to trimming and J lost 0 bases, with 11 bases between them. Germline-derived CDR1 and CDR2 are MNHEY and SMNVEV (reference sequence). The CDR3 loop is CASSFRRGATNEKLFF. CDR3 in DNA: TGTGCCAGCAGTTTTCGGAGGGGCGCAACTAATGAAAAACTGTTTTTT.

This clonotype occurred many times. The V gene is TRBV7-9, the J gene TRBJ1-2; D is ambiguous. Trimming cost V 1 base and J 4 bases, with 7 bases left between them. Germline V CDR1 and CDR2: SEHNR, FQNEAQ (reference sequence). The CDR3 contains 13 residues. CDR3 DNA: TGTGCCAGCAGCTTAGAACCCGTCTATGGCTACACCTTC. Its translation: CASSLEPVYGYTF. The complete variable domain, with remaining parts taken from reference TRBV7-9 and TRBJ1-2, reads DTGVSQNPRHKITKRGQNVTFRCDPISEHNRLYWYRQTLGQGPEFLTYFQNEAQLEKSRLLSDRFSAERPKGSFSTLEIQRTEQGDSAMYLCASSLEPVYGYTFGSGTRLTVV.

The rearrangement joins TRBV3-1 to TRBJ2-7, with D unclear. Per germline, CDR1 LGHDT and CDR2 YNNKEL (reference sequence). Trimming stripped 4 bases from V and 4 bases from J, with 11 bases between. The CDR3 covers 13 residues. The DNA of the CDR3 is TGTGCCAGCAGCCTCCGGACGGAATACGAGCAGTACTTC. Residues: CASSLRTEYEQYF.

Ten or more counts support this clonotype. The V gene is TRBV2, the J gene TRBJ1-1; D gene unclear. Germline V gene sequence: CDR1 SNHLY, CDR2 FYNNEI. The CDR3 extends over 14 amino acids. With 4 bases removed from V and 5 bases from J, the gap between germline ends came to 14 bases. The chain's CDR3 is CASSGSRESTEAFF. The DNA for the CDR3 is TGTGCCAGCAGTGGTAGTAGGGAATCGACTGAAGCTTTCTTT.

This clonotype has a count of ten or more. This sequence joins TRBV14 and TRBJ2-3, with TRBD2 identical over 8 bases. Germline CDR1 SGHDN, CDR2 FVKESK. This CDR3 region has 17 residues. Trimming cost V 0 bases and J 4 bases; bases outside gene matches: 9. Written as DNA, the CDR3 is TGTGCCAGCAGCCAAGAAGGTGGACTAGCAATCTCAGATACGCAGTATTTT. It encodes CASSQEGGLAISDTQYF.

V usage is TRBV5-6 and J usage is TRBJ1-4, with TRBD1 matching over 8 bases. The germline V gene encodes CDR1 SGHDT and CDR2 YYEEEE. The CDR3 runs to 16 residues. V lost 2 bases, J lost 3 bases, and 6 bases stayed unmatched. CDR3 nucleotide sequence: TGTGCCAGCAGCTTTGATCGGACAGGGTCTAATGAAAAACTGTTTTTT. Translation: CASSFDRTGSNEKLFF.

This clonotype showed up many times. The rearrangement joins TRBV5-6 to TRBJ2-1; the match to TRBD1 covers 7 bases. The CDR3 extends over 11 amino acids. Germline CDR1 SGHDT, CDR2 YYEEEE. The V segment lost 6 bases and the J segment 13 bases; nucleotides outside the gene matches: 7. The CDR3 is CASNARDSQFF. The CDR3 region has the DNA TGTGCCAGCAACGCACGGGACAGTCAGTTCTTC.

This clonotype was seen at least ten times. The rearrangement joins TRBV30 to TRBJ2-7; 11 bases are shared with TRBD1. Per germline, CDR1 GTSNPN and CDR2 SVGIG (reference sequence). The V and J ends lost 0 bases and 7 bases, in that order; junction bases with no gene match: 8. This CDR3 is built from 15 residues. This CDR3 reads CAWSVGRTGGREQYF. CDR3 DNA: TGTGCCTGGAGTGTAGGCCGGACAGGGGGCAGGGAGCAGTACTTC.

Regarding this clonotype: Being one base from a much bigger clone, this may be a read error. J is TRBJ2-2 and V is TRBV7-9, with unresolved D. CDR1 and CDR2 (germline): SEHNR, FQNEAQ (reference sequence). The CDR3 loop spans 15 amino acids. CDR3 loop: CAGSPTTPNTGELFF. CDR3 nucleotides: TGTGCCGGCAGCCCGACAACCCCGAACACCGGGGAGCTGTTTTTT.

This clonotype was counted ten times or more. V usage is TRBV20-1 and J usage is TRBJ1-6; D gene uncertain. Germline CDR1 reads DFQATT; CDR2 reads SNEGSKA (reference sequence). With 4 bases removed from V and 8 bases from J, the gap between germline ends came to 15 bases. This CDR3 comprises 14 residues. The CDR3 spells CSATPPAVYSPLHF. The CDR3 bases are TGCAGTGCTACCCCCCCGGCCGTTTATTCACCCCTCCACTTT.

The chain combines TRBV7-3 with TRBJ2-1; 13 bases align to TRBD2. The germline V gene has CDR1 SGHTA and CDR2 FQGTGA. This CDR3 has 20 amino acids. V dropped 4 bases and J dropped 7; count of bases not matched to a gene: 19. CDR3 in DNA: TGTGCCAGCAGCTCCTCCGGAGGACTAGCGGGAGTCAAATCGCGGAATGAGCAGTTCTTC. Translation: CASSSSGGLAGVKSRNEQFF.

At least ten counts were recorded for this clonotype. The chain uses TRBV20-1 and TRBJ2-7; 9 bases map to TRBD1. The V and J ends lost 1 base and 3 bases, in that order; junction bases with no gene match: 1. Germline V gene data show CDR1 as DFQATT and CDR2 as SNEGSKA (reference sequence). The CDR3 sequence is 13 residues long. The CDR3 reads CSARGDRDYEQYF. The CDR3 region has the DNA TGCAGTGCTAGAGGGGACAGGGACTACGAGCAGTACTTC.

The V gene is TRBV5-6, the J gene TRBJ2-1, with D unresolved. Trimming pared 0 bases from V and 4 bases from J, leaving 5 bases between. CDR1 and CDR2 (germline): SGHDT, YYEEEE. The CDR3 contains 13 residues. CDR3 DNA: TGTGCCAGCAGCTTGGAGACATACAATGAGCAGTTCTTC. This encodes CASSLETYNEQFF.

CDR3 coding DNA: TGTGCCTGGAGCGCTGGGACAGACTCCTACGAGCAGTACTTC. This codes for CAWSAGTDSYEQYF. V gene TRBV30 combines with J gene TRBJ2-7; 7 nucleotides align to TRBD1. The CDR3 is 14 residues long. Germline V gene data show CDR1 as GTSNPN and CDR2 as SVGIG (reference sequence). J was trimmed by 0 bases and V by 3 bases; bases with no gene match: 5.

Comments on this clonotype: Given a much more abundant clone one base away, this may be a read error. The chain uses TRBV30 and TRBJ2-7, with TRBD2 matching 15 bases. This CDR3 has 15 residues. Per the germline V gene, CDR1 is GTSNPN and CDR2 is SVGIG (reference sequence). In DNA form, the CDR3 reads TGTGCCAGGAGTCGACCGGGACTAGCGGGAGGAGAGCAGTACTTC. Its protein product is CARSRPGLAGGEQYF.

This clonotype was seen a handful of times. This chain links TRBV18 with TRBJ1-5, with D tentatively TRBD1 (5 bases). Trimming removed 0 bases from V and 7 bases from J, with 16 bases in between. Germline CDR1 is KGHSH and CDR2 is LQKENI. CDR3 length equals 16 residues. In nucleotides, the CDR3 is TGTGCCAGCTCACCACCGGGCTCTCAGGGCGGACAGCCCCAGCATTTT. The encoded protein is CASSPPGSQGGQPQHF.

Of note for this clonotype: This sequence may be a read error, since a much larger clone differs from it by one base. The chain recombines TRBV12-3 or TRBV12-4 with TRBJ1-4; D possibly corresponds to TRBD1 (5 bases). The length of the CDR3 is 15 residues. The CDR3: CASSPKDKVNEKLSF. The CDR3 nucleotides read TGTGCCAGCAGTCCCAAGGACAAGGTTAATGAAAAACTGTCTTTT.

V gene TRBV4-2 combines with J gene TRBJ1-1; 7 bases match TRBD1. There are 15 residues in the CDR3. V dropped 6 bases and J dropped 1; count of bases not matched to a gene: 8. Germline V gene sequence: CDR1 LGHNA, CDR2 YNFKEQ. CDR3 nucleotides: TGTGCCAGCAGTCGCTCGGGACAGAGGAACACTGAAGCTTTCTTT. Its translation is CASSRSGQRNTEAFF.

This clonotype showed up just a few times. The J gene is TRBJ1-5, the V gene TRBV28; D is unclear. The V gene lost 5 bases and the J gene lost 0 bases, with 5 bases spanning the gap. Per germline, CDR1 MDHEN and CDR2 SYDVKM. This CDR3 spans 13 amino acids. As DNA, the CDR3 is TGTGCCAGCAGTGCTTATAGCAATCAGCCCCAGCATTTT. This sequence encodes CASSAYSNQPQHF.

Only a few counts were recorded for this clonotype. The V call is TRBV10-3, the J call TRBJ2-1, with 12 bases aligning to TRBD2. The length of the CDR3 is 15 residues. V was pared by 8 bases and J by 2 bases, with 4 bases of the junction left unmatched. Germline V gene sequence: CDR1 ENHRY, CDR2 SYGVKD. The CDR3 DNA reads as TGTGCCATCTGTGGGACTAGCGGGCCCTACAATGAGCAGTTCTTC. Translating it yields CAICGTSGPYNEQFF.

The chain uses TRBV24-1 and TRBJ2-3; 9 bases are a match to TRBD2. CDR1 and CDR2 (germline): KGHDR, SFDVKD. CDR3 length: 16 amino acids. J gave up 8 bases and V 3 bases, and 11 bases lay outside the gene matches. CDR3 sequence reads: CATSDPAGGNKGTQYF. DNA of the CDR3: TGTGCCACCAGTGATCCAGCGGGAGGTAATAAGGGTACGCAGTATTTT.

This clonotype was observed at least ten times. This chain connects TRBV7-8 to TRBJ2-3, with 7 bases identical to TRBD2. The ends lost 7 bases at V and 7 bases at J; junction bases unmatched: 17. CDR1 is SGHVS and CDR2 is FQNEAQ in the germline V gene. The CDR3 is made up of 16 amino acids. The DNA of the CDR3 is TGTGCCAGCACCCCTCCACGGGGGAGGGCCGGCAATACGCAGTATTTT. It translates to CASTPPRGRAGNTQYF.